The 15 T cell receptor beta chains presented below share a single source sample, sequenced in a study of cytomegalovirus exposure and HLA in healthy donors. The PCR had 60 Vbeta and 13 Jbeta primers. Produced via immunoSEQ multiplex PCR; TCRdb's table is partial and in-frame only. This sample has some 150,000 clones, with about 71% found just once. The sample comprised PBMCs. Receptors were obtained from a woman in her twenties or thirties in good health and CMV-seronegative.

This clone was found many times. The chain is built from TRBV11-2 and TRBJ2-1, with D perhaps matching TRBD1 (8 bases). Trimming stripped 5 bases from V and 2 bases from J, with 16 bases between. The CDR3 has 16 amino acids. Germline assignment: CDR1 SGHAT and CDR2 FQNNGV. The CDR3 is CASSIRTGRAYNEQFF. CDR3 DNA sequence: TGTGCCAGCAGCATAAGGACAGGGAGGGCCTACAATGAGCAGTTCTTC.

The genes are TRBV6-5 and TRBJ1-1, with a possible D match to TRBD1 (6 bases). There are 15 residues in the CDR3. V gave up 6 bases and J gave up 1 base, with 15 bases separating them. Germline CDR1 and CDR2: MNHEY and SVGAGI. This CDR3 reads CASSRPQGKNTEAFF. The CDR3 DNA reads TGTGCCAGCAGCCGCCCCCAGGGGAAGAACACTGAAGCTTTCTTT.

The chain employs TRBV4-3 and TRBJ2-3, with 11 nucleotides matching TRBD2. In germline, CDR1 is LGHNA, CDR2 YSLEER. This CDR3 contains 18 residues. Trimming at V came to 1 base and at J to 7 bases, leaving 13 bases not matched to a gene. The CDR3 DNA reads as TGCGCCAGCAGCCAAGGCCATCCAACTAGCGGGAGAAAGTATACGCAGTATTTT. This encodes CASSQGHPTSGRKYTQYF.

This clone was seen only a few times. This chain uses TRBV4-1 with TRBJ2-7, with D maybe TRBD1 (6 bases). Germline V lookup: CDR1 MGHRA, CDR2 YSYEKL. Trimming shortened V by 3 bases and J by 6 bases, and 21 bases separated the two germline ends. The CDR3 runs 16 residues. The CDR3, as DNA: TGCGCCAGCAGCCAGGGGGACATTTTCCCTCCCTTCGAGCAGTACTTC. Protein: CASSQGDIFPPFEQYF.

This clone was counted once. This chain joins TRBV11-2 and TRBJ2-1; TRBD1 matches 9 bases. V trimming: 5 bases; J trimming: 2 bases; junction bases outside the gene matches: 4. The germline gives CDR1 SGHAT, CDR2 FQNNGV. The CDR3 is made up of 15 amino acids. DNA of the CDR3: TGTGCCAGCAGCCTCCGGGACAGGGCCTACAATGAGCAGTTCTTC. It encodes CASSLRDRAYNEQFF.

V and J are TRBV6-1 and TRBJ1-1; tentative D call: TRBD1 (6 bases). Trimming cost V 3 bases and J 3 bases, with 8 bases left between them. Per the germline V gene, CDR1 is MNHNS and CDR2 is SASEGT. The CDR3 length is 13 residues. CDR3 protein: CASSEYRDTEAFF. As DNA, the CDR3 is TGTGCCAGCAGTGAGTACAGGGACACTGAAGCTTTCTTT.

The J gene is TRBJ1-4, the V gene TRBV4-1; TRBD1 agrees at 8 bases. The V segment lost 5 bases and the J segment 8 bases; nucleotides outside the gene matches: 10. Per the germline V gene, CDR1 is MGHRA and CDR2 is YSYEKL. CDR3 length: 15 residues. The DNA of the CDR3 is TGCGCCAGCAGCGTTTGGACAGGGAGAGGGGAAAAACTGTTTTTT. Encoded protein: CASSVWTGRGEKLFF.

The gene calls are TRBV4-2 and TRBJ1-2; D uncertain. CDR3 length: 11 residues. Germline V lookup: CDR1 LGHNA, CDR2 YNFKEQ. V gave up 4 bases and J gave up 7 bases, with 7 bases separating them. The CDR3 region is CASSPGLGYTF. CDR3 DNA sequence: TGTGCCAGCAGCCCGGGTCTTGGCTACACCTTC.

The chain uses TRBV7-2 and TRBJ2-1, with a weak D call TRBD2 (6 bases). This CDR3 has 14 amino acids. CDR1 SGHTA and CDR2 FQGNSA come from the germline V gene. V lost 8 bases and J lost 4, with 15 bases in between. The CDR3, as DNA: TGTGCCAGCTCTAGCTTAGCGGAATACAATGAGCAGTTCTTC. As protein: CASSSLAEYNEQFF.

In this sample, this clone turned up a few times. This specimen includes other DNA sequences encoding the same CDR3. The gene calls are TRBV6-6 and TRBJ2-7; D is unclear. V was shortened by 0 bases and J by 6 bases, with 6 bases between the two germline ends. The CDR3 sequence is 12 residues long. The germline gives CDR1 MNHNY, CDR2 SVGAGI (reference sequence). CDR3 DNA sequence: TGTGCCAGCAGTTACTCGACGGGCGAGCAGTACTTC. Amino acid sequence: CASSYSTGEQYF.

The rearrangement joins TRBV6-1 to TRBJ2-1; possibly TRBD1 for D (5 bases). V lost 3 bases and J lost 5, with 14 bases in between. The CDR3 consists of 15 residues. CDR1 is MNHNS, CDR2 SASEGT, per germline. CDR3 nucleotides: TGTGCCAGCAGTGATGACAGACAAATCGACAATGAGCAGTTCTTC. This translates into CASSDDRQIDNEQFF.

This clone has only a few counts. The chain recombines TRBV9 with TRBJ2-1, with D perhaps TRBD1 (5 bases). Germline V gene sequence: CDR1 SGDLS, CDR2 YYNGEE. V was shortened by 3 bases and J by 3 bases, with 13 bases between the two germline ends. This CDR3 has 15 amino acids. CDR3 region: CASSENHDSYNEQFF. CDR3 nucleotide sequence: TGTGCCAGCAGCGAAAACCACGACAGCTACAATGAGCAGTTCTTC.

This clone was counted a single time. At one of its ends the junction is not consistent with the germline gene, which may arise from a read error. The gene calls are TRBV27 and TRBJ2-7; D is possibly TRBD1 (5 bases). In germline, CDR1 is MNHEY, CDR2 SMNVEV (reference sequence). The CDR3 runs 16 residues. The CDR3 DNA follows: TGTGCCAGCAGCTTATCGATCCCAGGGCGCGTTAACGAGCAGTACTTC. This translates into CASSLSIPGRVNEQYF.

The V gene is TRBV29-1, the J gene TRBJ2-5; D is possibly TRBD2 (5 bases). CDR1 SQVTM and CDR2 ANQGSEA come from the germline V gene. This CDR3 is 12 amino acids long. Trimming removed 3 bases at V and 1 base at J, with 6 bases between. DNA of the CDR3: TGCAGCGTTGAGGGGAGCCAAGAGACCCAGTACTTC. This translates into CSVEGSQETQYF.

This CDR3 is CASSLDNRRGEAFF. For the CDR3, the DNA is TGTGCCAGCAGCTTAGACAACAGGAGGGGTGAAGCTTTCTTT. The chain links TRBV7-9 to TRBJ1-1; D may be TRBD1 (5 bases). The germline gives CDR1 SEHNR, CDR2 FQNEAQ (reference sequence). V lost 1 base, J lost 7 bases, and 13 bases lay in between. The CDR3 loop spans 14 amino acids.